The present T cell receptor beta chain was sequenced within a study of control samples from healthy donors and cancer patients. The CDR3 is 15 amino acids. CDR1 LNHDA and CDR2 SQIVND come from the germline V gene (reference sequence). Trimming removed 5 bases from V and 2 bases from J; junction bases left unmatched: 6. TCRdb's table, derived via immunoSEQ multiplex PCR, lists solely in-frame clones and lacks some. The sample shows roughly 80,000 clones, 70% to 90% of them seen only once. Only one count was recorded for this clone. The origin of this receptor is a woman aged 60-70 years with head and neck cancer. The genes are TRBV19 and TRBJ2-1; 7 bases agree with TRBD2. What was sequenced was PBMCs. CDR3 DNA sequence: TGTGCCAGTAGTCCGCGGGAGTCAACCTACAATGAGCAGTTCTTC. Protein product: CASSPRESTYNEQFF.